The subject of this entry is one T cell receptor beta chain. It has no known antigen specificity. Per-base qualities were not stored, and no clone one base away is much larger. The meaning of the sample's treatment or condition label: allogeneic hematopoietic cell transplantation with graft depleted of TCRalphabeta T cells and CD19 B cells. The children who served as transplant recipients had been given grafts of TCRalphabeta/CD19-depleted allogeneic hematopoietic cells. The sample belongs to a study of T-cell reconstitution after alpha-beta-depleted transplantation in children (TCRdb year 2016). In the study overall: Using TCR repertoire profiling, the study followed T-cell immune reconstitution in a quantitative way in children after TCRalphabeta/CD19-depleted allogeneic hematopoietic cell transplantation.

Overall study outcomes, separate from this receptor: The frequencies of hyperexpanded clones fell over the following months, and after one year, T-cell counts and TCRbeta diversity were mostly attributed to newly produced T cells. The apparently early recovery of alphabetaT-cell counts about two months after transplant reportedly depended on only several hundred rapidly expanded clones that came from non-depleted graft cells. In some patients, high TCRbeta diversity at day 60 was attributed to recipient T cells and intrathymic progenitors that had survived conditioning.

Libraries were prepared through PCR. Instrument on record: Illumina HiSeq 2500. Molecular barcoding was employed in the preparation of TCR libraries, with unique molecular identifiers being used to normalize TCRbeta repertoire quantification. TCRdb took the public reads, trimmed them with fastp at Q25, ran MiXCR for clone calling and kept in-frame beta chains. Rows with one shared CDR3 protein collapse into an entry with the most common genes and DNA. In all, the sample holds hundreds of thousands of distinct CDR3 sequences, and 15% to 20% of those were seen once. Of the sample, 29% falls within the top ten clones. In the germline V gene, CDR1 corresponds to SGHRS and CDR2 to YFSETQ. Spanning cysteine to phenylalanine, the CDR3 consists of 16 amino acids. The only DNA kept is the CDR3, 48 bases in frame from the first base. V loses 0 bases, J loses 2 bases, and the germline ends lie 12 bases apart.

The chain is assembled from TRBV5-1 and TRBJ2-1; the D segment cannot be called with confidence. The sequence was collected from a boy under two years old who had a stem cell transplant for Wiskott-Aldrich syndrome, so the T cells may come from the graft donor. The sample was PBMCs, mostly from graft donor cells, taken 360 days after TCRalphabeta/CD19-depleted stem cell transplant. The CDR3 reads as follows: CASSLGAGKAYNEQFF. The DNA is TGCGCCAGCAGCTTGGGGGCAGGAAAGGCCTACAATGAGCAGTTCTTC.